Below, one T cell receptor (beta chain) is given with its context. Antigen specificity is unknown. These data originate in a study of T cell responses to AZD1222 COVID-19 vaccine. Study overall: Doses given second, at about 4 or about 12 weeks, were pooled.

This CDR3 has 14 amino acids. Per the germline V gene, CDR1 is MNHEY and CDR2 is SMNVEV (reference sequence). The V gene lost 3 bases and the J gene lost 2 bases, with 8 bases spanning the gap. Notes on the study in general: The study found vaccine-associated CD4 TCRs spanning spike, dominant at 160-218 and 743-854. All repertoire sampling was performed exclusively after the peak T cell response.

Produced via immunoSEQ multiplex PCR; TCRdb's table is partial and in-frame only. The sample lists fewer than 95,000 clones, around 91% occurring once. This specimen consisted of peripheral blood, obtained on day 0 of AZD1222 vaccination. The sequence came from an adult in good health. V usage is TRBV27 and J usage is TRBJ2-1; D unclear. CDR3 nucleotide sequence: TGTGCCAGCAGTTTTCAGGCGCCCTACAATGAGCAGTTCTTC. Translated, it gives CASSFQAPYNEQFF.